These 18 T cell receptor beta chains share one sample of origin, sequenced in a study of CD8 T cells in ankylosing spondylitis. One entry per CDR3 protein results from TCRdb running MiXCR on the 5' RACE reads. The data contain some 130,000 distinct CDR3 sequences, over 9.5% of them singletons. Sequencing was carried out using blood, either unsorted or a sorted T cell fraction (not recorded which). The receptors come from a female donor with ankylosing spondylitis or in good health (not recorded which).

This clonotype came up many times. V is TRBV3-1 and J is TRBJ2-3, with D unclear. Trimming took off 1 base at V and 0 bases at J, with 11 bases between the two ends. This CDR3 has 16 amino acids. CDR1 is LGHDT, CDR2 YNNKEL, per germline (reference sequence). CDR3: CASSQGVDPSTDTQYF. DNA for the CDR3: TGTGCCAGCAGCCAAGGGGTGGACCCTAGCACAGATACGCAGTATTTT.

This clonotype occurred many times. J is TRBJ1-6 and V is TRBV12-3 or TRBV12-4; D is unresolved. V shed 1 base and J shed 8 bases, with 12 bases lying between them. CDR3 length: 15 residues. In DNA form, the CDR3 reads TGTGCCAGCAGTTTAGACGGGGTGGGAGATTCACCCCTCCACTTT. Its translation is CASSLDGVGDSPLHF.

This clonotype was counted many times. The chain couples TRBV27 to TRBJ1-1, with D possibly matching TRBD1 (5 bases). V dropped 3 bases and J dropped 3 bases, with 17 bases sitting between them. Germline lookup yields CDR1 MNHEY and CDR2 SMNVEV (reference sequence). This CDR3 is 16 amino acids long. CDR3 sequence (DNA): TGTGCCAGCAGTTTCCACCGGGGGAGAGTTGACACTGAAGCTTTCTTT. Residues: CASSFHRGRVDTEAFF.

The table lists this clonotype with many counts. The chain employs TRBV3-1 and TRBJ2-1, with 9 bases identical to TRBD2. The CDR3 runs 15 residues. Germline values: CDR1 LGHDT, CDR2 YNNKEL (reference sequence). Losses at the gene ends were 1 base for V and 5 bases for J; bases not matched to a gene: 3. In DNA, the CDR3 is TGTGCCAGCAGCCAAGGGCGGGGGGGCGACAATGAGCAGTTCTTC. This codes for CASSQGRGGDNEQFF.

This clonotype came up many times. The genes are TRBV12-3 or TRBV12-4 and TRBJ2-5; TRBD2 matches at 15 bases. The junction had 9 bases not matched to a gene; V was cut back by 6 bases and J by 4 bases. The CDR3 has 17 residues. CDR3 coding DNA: TGTGCCAGCAGCTCCGGACTAGCGGGGGGGCCGGGAGAGACCCAGTACTTC. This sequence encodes CASSSGLAGGPGETQYF.

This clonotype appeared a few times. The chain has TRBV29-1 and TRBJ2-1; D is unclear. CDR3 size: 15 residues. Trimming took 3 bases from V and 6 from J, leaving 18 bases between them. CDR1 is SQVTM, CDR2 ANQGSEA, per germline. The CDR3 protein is CSVDPGRAKSNEQFF. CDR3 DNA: TGCAGCGTTGATCCGGGCCGGGCCAAGAGCAATGAGCAGTTCTTC.

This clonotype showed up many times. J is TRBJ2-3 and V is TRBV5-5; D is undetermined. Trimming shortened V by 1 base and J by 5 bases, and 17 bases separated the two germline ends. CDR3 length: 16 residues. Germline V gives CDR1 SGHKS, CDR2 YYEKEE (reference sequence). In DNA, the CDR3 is TGTGCCAGCAGCTTGCATCAGATTCGAGAGTTAGATACGCAGTATTTT. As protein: CASSLHQIRELDTQYF.

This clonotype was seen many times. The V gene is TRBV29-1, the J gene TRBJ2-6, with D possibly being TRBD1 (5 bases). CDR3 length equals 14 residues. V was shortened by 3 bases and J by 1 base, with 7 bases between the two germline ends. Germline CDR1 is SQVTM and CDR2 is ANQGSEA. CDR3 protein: CSVDRVSGANVLTF. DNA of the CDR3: TGCAGCGTTGACAGGGTTTCTGGGGCCAACGTCCTGACTTTC.

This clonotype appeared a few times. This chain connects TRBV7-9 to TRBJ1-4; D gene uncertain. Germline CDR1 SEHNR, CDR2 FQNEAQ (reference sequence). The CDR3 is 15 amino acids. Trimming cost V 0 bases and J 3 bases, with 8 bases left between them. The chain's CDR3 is CASSLAGGSNEKLFF. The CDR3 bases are TGTGCCAGCAGCTTAGCGGGCGGATCTAATGAAAAACTGTTTTTT.

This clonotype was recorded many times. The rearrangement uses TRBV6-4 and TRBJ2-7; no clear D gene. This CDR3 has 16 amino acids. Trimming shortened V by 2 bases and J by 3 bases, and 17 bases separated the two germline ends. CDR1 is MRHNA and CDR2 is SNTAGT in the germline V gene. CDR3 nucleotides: TGTGCCAGCAGTGACCCCGAAGCTGATAGGTGCTACGAGCAGTACTTC. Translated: CASSDPEADRCYEQYF.

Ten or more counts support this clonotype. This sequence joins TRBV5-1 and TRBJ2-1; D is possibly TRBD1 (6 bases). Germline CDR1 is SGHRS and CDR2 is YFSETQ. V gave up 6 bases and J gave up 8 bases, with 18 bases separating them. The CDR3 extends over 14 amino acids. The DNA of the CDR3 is TGCGCCAGCACCTATGACAGGACCGGGTATGAGCAGTTCTTC. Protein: CASTYDRTGYEQFF.

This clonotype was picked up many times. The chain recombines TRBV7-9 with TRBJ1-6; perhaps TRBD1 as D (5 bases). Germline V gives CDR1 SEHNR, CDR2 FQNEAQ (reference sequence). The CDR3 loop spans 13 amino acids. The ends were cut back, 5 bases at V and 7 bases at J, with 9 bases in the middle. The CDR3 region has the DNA TGTGCCAGCAGCCCCCGGACAAATTCACCCCTCCACTTT. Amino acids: CASSPRTNSPLHF.

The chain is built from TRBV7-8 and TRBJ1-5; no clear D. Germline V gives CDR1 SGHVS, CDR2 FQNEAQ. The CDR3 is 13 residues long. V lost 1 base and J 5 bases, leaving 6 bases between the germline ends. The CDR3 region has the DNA TGTGCCAGCAGCTTAGGCGAAGATCAGCCCCAGCATTTT. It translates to CASSLGEDQPQHF. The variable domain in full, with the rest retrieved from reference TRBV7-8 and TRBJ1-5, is GAGVSQSPRYKVAKRGQDVALRCDPISGHVSLFWYQQALGQGPEFLTYFQNEAQLDKSGLPSDRFFAERPEGSVSTLKIQRTQQEDSAVYLCASSLGEDQPQHFGDGTRLSIL.

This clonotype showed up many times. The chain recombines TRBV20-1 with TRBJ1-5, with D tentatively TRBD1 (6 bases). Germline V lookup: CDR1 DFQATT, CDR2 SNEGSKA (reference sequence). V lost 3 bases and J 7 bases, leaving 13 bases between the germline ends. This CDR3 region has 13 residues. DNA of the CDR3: TGCAGTGCTAGCGACGGGGGCAGACAGCCCCAGCATTTT. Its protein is CSASDGGRQPQHF.

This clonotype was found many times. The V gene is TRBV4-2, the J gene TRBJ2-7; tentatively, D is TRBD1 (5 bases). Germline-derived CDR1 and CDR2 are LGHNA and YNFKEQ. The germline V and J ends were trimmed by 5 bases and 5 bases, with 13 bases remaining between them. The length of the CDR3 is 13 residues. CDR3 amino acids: CASSSDKVHEQYF. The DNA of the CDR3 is TGTGCCAGCAGCTCGGACAAGGTCCACGAGCAGTACTTC.

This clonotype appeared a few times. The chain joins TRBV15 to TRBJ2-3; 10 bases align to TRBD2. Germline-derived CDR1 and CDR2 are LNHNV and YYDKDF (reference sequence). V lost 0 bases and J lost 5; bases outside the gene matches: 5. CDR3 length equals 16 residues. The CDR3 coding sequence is TGTGCCACCAGCAGAGAAGCGGGGGGGCTTAGAGATACGCAGTATTTT. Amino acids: CATSREAGGLRDTQYF.

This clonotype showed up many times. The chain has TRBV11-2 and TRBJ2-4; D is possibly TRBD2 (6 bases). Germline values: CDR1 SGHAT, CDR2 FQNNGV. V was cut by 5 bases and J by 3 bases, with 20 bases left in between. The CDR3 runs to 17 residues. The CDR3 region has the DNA TGTGCCAGCAGCCCCTCTCGGGCGGGGTTAGACAAAAACATTCAGTACTTC. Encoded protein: CASSPSRAGLDKNIQYF.

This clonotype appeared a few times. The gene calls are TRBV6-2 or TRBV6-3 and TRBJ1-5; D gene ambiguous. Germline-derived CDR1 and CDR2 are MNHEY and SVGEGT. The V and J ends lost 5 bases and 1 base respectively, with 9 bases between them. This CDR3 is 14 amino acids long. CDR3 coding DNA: TGTGCCAGCAGTAAGGACGGGAGCAATCAGCCCCAGCATTTT. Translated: CASSKDGSNQPQHF.